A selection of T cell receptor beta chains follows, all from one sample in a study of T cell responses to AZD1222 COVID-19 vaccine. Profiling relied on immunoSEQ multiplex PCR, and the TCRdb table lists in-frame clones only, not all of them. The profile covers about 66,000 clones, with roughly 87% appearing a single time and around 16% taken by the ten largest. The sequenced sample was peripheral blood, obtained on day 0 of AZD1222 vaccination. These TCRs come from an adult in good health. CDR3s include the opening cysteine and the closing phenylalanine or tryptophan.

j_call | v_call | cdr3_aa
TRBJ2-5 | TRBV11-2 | CASSLTSGGARETQYF
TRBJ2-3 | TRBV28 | CASSPPRGRAQNTQYF
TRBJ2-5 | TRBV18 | CASSPVDGTGETQYF
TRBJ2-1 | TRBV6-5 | CASSYAFSVNEQFF
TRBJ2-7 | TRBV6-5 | CAGSATGEEGEQYF
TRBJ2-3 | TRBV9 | CASSVAGGTFSSTDTQYF
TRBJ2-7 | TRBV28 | CASSSLQEAVASYEQYF
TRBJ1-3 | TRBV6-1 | CASSDTTGYGNTIYF
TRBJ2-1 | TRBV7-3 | CASSDPADSYNEQFF
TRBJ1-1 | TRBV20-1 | CSASNRRVGLEAFF
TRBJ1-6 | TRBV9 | CASSYPGTLNSPLHF
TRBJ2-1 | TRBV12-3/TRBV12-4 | CASSLGGYNEQFF
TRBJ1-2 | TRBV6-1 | CASSEAGGSLGYTF
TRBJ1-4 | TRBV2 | CASRERRNNEKLFF
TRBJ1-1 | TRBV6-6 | CASSSDTYTEAFF